Sequencing of this T cell receptor beta chain was carried out in a study of CD8+ T cells in alopecia areata. In each case, RNA was isolated and then reverse transcribed into cDNA as the sequencing template. TCRdb's table, derived via immunoSEQ multiplex PCR, lists solely in-frame clones and lacks some. The sample comprises roughly 98,000 clones, 50% to 75% of which are singletons, and less than 20% rests with the top ten. Study-wide results and limits: Scalp sequencing also captures normal skin's resident alphabeta T cells. Tofacitinib yielded significantly lower scalp clonality and fewer expanded CD8+ clones among the top 100.

This clone has only a few counts. The antigen remains undetermined. Other DNA variants within this sample encode the same CDR3. Per the germline V gene, CDR1 is SGHRS and CDR2 is YFSETQ. Deletions cut 0 bases from V and 4 bases from J, with 8 bases between. CDR3 length equals 14 residues. This sample's treatment: oral pan-JAK inhibitor, 5-10 mg twice daily. Sorted populations comprised CD4+ and CD8+ T cells obtained from PBMCs. The material sequenced was CD8+ T cells sorted from blood, taken at week 4, from a patient treated with tofacitinib. The rearrangement uses TRBV5-1 and TRBJ1-3; D unresolved. The clonotype comes from a human donor with alopecia areata. This CDR3 reads CASSLETDGNTIYF. CDR3 sequence (DNA): TGCGCCAGCAGCTTGGAAACAGACGGAAACACCATATATTTT.